The rows below give T cell receptor beta chains drawn from one sample of a study of T-cell reconstitution after alpha-beta-depleted transplantation in children. Each CDR3 protein gets one entry after TCRdb re-called the PCR reads with MiXCR. This table holds 250,000 to 400,000 distinct CDR3 sequences, 23% found once. Specimen: PBMCs, mostly from graft donor cells, collected 180 days after TCRalphabeta/CD19-depleted stem cell transplant. All receptors come from a male patient between 10 and 17 years old who had a stem cell transplant for acute lymphoblastic leukemia, so the T cells may come from the graft donor. Each CDR3 is given with its conserved first and last residue. D genes are given only for firm matches. Clone size is shown for a subset of rows, as once, few, many or a class of expanded clone.

J gene	D gene	V gene	clone size	CDR3 DNA	CDR3 protein
TRBJ2-7	TRBD2	TRBV11-2	few	TGTGCCAGCAGCTTATCCTTAGGGGTGGCGGGAGTGAAGTCCTACGAGCAGTACTTC	CASSLSLGVAGVKSYEQYF
TRBJ2-5	TRBD1	TRBV18	.	TGTGCCAGCTCACAGGGGACAGGGGGCCTCCAAGAGACCCAGTACTTC	CASSQGTGGLQETQYF
TRBJ1-2	.	TRBV7-9	few	TGTGCCAGCAGCTGGACCACCTCTCATAACTATGGCTACACCTTC	CASSWTTSHNYGYTF
TRBJ2-2	TRBD1	TRBV7-9	few	TGTGCCAGCAGCTTATCCCCCGGGACAGGGGCCACCGGGGAGCTGTTTTTT	CASSLSPGTGATGELFF
TRBJ2-1	TRBD2	TRBV29-1	many	TGCAGCGTTAAGAGCGGGAGTCTAACTGGGGGGGAGCAGTTCTTC	CSVKSGSLTGGEQFF
TRBJ1-1	.	TRBV29-1	few	TGCAGCGTTGAAGGGGTGGCGGGCACTGAAGCTTTCTTT	CSVEGVAGTEAFF
TRBJ1-2	.	TRBV6-5	few	TGTGCCAGCAGTTACTCGACGGGGGCTCGACGTGGCTACACCTTC	CASSYSTGARRGYTF
TRBJ2-1	.	TRBV9	.	TGTGCCAGCAGCGTAGAAGCGGATTTTTACAATGAGCAGTTCTTC	CASSVEADFYNEQFF
TRBJ2-7	TRBD2	TRBV20-1	.	TGCAGTGCTTGGACTAGCGGGAGGGCCTTCAGCTCCTACGAGCAGTACTTC	CSAWTSGRAFSSYEQYF
TRBJ2-7	.	TRBV6-5	.	TGTGCCAGCAGTTACTCAACCGCTGGAGAGCAGTACTTC	CASSYSTAGEQYF
TRBJ2-7	TRBD1	TRBV25-1	.	TGTGCTGCCGGGACAGGGCGGTACGAGCAGTACTTC	CAAGTGRYEQYF
TRBJ2-3	.	TRBV7-9	few	TGTGCCAGCAGCTTAGAGGGTTTCCACACAGATACGCAGTATTTT	CASSLEGFHTDTQYF
TRBJ1-2	.	TRBV29-1	.	TGCAGCGTTGAGGGGGTCAACTATGGCTACACCTTC	CSVEGVNYGYTF
TRBJ2-1	TRBD2	TRBV5-1	.	TGCGCCAGCAGCTTGTTTCCACTCTACCCGGGACTAGCGGGAGAATTATCCTACAATGAGCAGTTCTTC	CASSLFPLYPGLAGELSYNEQFF
TRBJ2-3	TRBD1	TRBV6-1	.	TGTGCCAGCAGTAATGGACAGGGGAGGACAGATACGCAGTATTTT	CASSNGQGRTDTQYF
TRBJ1-6	.	TRBV27	few	TGTGCCAGCAGTTTATATCATCGGGGACCCCTCCACTTT	CASSLYHRGPLHF
TRBJ1-5	.	TRBV9	.	TGTGCCAGCAGCGTAGAGGACAGATTCAATCAGCCCCAGCATTTT	CASSVEDRFNQPQHF